This entry describes one T cell receptor (beta chain). Only in-frame clones appear in the TCRdb table, and some are missing; sequencing was by immunoSEQ multiplex PCR. The table includes 150,000 or so clones, around nine tenths detected once. CDR1 and CDR2 from the germline V gene are MDHEN and SYDVKM. V was clipped by 5 bases and J by 4 bases, with 11 bases between them. The CDR3 runs to 13 residues. The sample belongs to a study of blood T cell repertoires in COVID-19. Study at large: The study drew acute and convalescent COVID-19 samples from the United States, Italy and Spain.

Seattle's enrolled individuals joined amid active infection and were then monitored longitudinally. The source of this sequence is a man aged 55-75 years with COVID-19, enrolled during active disease. The rearrangement joins TRBV28 to TRBJ1-1; D is uncertain. Sequenced sample: peripheral blood. CDR3 residues: CASSPPGATEAFF. CDR3 bases: TGTGCCAGCAGTCCCCCAGGTGCCACTGAAGCTTTCTTT. Full variable domain (missing parts from reference TRBV28 and TRBJ1-1): DVKVTQSSRYLVKRTGEKVFLECVQDMDHENMFWYRQDPGLGLRLIYFSYDVKMKEKGDIPEGYSVSREKKERFSLILESASTNQTSMYLCASSPPGATEAFFGQGTRLTVV.